This TCR beta chain was recovered during a study of human T cells and chemical hapten exposure. The time point here: patch test 2, 6 weeks after DPC sensitization. Described treatment: therapeutic diphenylcyclopropenone sensitization with weekly scalp DPC. This clonotype was detected only a few times. Germline CDR1 reads LNHDA; CDR2 reads SQIVND (reference sequence). The CDR3 is 13 amino acids. Trimming shortened V by 5 bases and J by 7 bases, and 14 bases separated the two germline ends. Unique molecular identifiers were attached to individual cDNA molecules within the library. TCRdb re-analysed the RACE reads in MiXCR, keeping a single row per CDR3 protein. The sample has over 60,000 distinct CDR3 sequences; over 9% are singletons.

Sequenced material: whole blood, taken in connection with sensitization to the hapten diphenylcyclopropenone (DPC). This chain joins TRBV19 and TRBJ1-1; D remains unclear. This sequence was found in a woman in her forties or fifties with alopecia areata. Some clones in this sample may be carry-over from other donors' samples. The CDR3 DNA reads TGTGCCAGTAGTTTGCGGGGTGCCAATGAAGCTTTCTTT. It specifies CASSLRGANEAFF.